What follows is one T cell receptor (beta chain) and its context. This record comes from a study of T cell changes during pregnancy in multiple sclerosis. CDR3 length: 16 residues. Germline CDR1 is MDHEN and CDR2 is SYDVKM. V lost 5 bases and J lost 2; bases outside the gene matches: 9. Clones were sequenced by immunoSEQ multiplex PCR, and TCRdb holds only the in-frame ones, with some missing. This sample yields fewer than 150,000 clones, of which less than 97% are seen a single time; around 0.4% belongs to the top ten. The chain has TRBV28 and TRBJ2-3, with 8 bases that match TRBD1. The sample here was peripheral blood, taken after pregnancy. The source is a female donor with multiple sclerosis, enrolled in a pregnancy study. The CDR3 nucleotides read TGTGCCAGCAGTCCACGACAGGGGCTGAACACAGATACGCAGTATTTT. This gives the protein CASSPRQGLNTDTQYF.